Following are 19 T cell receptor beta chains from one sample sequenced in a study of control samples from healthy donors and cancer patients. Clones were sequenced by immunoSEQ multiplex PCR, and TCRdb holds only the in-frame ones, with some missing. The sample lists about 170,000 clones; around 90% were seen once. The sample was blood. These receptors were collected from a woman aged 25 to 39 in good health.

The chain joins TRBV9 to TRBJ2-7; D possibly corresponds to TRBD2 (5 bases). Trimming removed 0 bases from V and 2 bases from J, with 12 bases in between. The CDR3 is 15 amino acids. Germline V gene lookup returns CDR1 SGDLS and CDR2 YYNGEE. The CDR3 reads CASSVGAVATYEQYF. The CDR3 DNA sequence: TGTGCCAGCAGCGTAGGAGCGGTCGCTACCTACGAGCAGTACTTC.

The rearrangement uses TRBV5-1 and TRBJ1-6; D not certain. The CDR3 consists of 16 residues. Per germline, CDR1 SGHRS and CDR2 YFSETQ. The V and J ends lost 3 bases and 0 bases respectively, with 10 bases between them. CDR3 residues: CASSSDGSSYNSPLHF. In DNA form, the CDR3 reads TGCGCCAGCAGCTCGGACGGGAGCTCCTATAATTCACCCCTCCACTTT.

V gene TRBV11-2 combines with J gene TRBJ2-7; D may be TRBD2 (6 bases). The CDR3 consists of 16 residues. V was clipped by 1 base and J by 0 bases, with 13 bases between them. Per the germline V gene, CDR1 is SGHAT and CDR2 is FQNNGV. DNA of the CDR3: TGTGCCAGCAGCTTAGGACTAGTACACGCCTCCTACGAGCAGTACTTC. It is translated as CASSLGLVHASYEQYF.

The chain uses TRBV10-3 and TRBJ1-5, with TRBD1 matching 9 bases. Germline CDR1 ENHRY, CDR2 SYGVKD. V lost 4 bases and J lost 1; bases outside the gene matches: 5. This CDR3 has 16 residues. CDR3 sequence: CAISAQGAISNQPQHF. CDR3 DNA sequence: TGTGCCATCAGTGCACAGGGGGCGATAAGCAATCAGCCCCAGCATTTT.

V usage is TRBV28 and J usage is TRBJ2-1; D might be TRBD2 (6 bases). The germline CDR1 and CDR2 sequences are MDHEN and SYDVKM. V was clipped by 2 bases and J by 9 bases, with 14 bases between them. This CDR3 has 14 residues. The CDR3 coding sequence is TGTGCCAGCAGTTTAGTATCGCGGGGCGGTGAGCAGTTCTTC. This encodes CASSLVSRGGEQFF.

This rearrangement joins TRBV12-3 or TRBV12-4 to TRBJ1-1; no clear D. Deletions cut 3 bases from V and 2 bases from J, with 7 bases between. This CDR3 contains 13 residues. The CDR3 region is CASSFGPNTEAFF. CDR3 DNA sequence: TGTGCCAGCAGTTTTGGTCCTAACACTGAAGCTTTCTTT.

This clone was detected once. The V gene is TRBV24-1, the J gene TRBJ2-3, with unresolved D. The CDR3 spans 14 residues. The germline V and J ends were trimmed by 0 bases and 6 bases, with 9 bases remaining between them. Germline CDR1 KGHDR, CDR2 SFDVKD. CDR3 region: CATSDLSGLDTQYF. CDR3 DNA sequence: TGTGCCACCAGTGATTTGTCCGGGTTGGATACGCAGTATTTT.

The CDR3 spells CASSQGTTYYGYTF. CDR3 nucleotides: TGTGCCAGCAGCCAGGGGACCACCTACTATGGCTACACCTTC. The chain is built from TRBV14 and TRBJ1-2; perhaps TRBD1 as D (5 bases). Deletions cut 3 bases from V and 3 bases from J, with 11 bases between. There are 14 residues in the CDR3. CDR1 is SGHDN, CDR2 FVKESK, per germline.

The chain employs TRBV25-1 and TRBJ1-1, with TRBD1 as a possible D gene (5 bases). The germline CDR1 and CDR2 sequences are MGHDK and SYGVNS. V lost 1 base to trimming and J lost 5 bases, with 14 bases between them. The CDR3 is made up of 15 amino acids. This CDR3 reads CASSESRGEGTEAFF. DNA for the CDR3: TGTGCCAGCAGTGAATCTCGGGGGGAGGGGACTGAAGCTTTCTTT.

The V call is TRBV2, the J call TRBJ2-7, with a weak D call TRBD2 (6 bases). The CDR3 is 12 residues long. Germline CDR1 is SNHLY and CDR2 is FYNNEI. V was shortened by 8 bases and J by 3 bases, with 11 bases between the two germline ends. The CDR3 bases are TGTGCCAGCCTGGGGGAGGACTACGAGCAGTACTTC. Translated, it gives CASLGEDYEQYF.

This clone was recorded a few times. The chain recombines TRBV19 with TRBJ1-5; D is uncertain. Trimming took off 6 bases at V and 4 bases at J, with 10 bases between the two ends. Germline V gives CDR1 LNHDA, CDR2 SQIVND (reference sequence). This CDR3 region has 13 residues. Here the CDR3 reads CASRSQPNQPQHF. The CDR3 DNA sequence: TGTGCCAGTAGGTCACAGCCTAATCAGCCCCAGCATTTT.

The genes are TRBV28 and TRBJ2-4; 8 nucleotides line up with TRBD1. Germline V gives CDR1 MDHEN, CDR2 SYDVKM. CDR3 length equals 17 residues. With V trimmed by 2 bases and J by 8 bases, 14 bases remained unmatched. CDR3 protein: CASSLPGSGQGNYIQYF. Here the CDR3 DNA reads TGTGCCAGCAGTTTACCGGGAAGCGGACAGGGAAATTACATTCAGTACTTC.

The chain's CDR3 is CASSLQNSGSDEQFF. Written as DNA, the CDR3 is TGTGCCAGCAGCCTCCAAAATAGCGGGAGTGATGAGCAGTTCTTC. This chain links TRBV4-2 with TRBJ2-1, with 9 bases identical to TRBD2. The CDR3 runs 15 residues. Per germline, CDR1 LGHNA and CDR2 YNFKEQ. V shed 4 bases, J shed 8 bases, and the junction held 9 bases outside the gene matches.

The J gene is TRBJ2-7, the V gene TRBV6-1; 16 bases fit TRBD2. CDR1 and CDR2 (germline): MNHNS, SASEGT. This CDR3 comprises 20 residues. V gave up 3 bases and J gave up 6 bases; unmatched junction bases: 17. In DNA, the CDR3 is TGTGCCAGCAGTGATCCGGGACTAGCGGGGGGGCTATCTCGTCGCGGCGAGCAGTACGTC. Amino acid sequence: CASSDPGLAGGLSRRGEQYV.

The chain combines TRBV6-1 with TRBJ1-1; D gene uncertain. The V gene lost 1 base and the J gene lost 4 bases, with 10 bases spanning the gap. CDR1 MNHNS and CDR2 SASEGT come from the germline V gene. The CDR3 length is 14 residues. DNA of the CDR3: TGTGCCAGCAGTGAAGGTAGTTGGGGCACTGAAGCTTTCTTT. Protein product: CASSEGSWGTEAFF.

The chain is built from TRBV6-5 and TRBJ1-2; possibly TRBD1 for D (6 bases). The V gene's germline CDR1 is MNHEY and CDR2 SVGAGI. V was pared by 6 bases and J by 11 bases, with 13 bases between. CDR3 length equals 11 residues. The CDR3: CASSLGAIYTF. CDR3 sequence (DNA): TGTGCCAGCAGCCTGGGGGCGATATACACCTTC.

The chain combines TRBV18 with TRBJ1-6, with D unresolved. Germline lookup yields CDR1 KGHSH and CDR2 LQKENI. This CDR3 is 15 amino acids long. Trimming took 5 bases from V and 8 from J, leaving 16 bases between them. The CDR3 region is CASSAKTLQHSPLHF. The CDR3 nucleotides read TGTGCCAGCTCAGCGAAGACTCTTCAACATTCACCCCTCCACTTT. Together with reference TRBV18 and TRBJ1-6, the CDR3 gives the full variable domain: NAGVMQNPRHLVRRRGQEARLRCSPMKGHSHVYWYRQLPEEGLKFMVYLQKENIIDESGMPKERFSAEFPKEGPSILRIQQVVRGDSAAYFCASSAKTLQHSPLHFGNGTRLTVT.

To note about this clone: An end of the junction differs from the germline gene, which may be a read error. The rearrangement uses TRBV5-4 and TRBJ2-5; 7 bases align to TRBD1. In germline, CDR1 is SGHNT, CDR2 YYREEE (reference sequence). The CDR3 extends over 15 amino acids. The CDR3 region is CASSFPGQPEESQYF. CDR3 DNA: TGTGCCAGCAGCTTTCCGGGACAGCCAGAAGAGAGCCAGTACTTC.

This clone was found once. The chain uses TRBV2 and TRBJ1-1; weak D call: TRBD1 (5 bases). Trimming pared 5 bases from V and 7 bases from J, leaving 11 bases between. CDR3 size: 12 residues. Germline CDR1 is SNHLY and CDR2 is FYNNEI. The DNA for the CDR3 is TGTGCCAGCAGTTTACTTACAGGTGAAGCTTTCTTT. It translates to CASSLLTGEAFF.